Each of the 2 T cell receptor beta chains below was sequenced from the same sample in a study of regulatory T cells in long-lasting Graves disease. iRepertoire HTBI primers and Arm-PCR of CDR3 regions built TCR beta libraries. TCRdb re-called the multiplex PCR reads through MiXCR, storing one row per CDR3 protein. The sample lists approximately 250,000 distinct CDR3 sequences; 15% to 20% were seen once. As to time point: newly diagnosed GD, antithyroid drugs for less than 3 months. PBMC-extracted RNA yielded the TCR library. This specimen was peripheral blood mononuclear cells (PBMCs), taken at new diagnosis, from a patient treated with antithyroid drugs. These receptors were obtained from a female donor with Graves disease.

This clonotype occurred many times. This chain joins TRBV20-1 and TRBJ2-1; D not resolved. V was clipped by 6 bases and J by 7 bases, with 13 bases between them. The length of the CDR3 is 12 residues. Germline CDR1 and CDR2: DFQATT and SNEGSKA (reference sequence). For the CDR3, the DNA is TGCAGTGCCCATCATAATGGGAATGAGCAGTTCTTC. This encodes CSAHHNGNEQFF.

This clonotype was counted many times. CDR3 sequence: CASSYVADPRNEQFF. DNA of the CDR3: TGTGCCAGCAGCTATGTAGCTGACCCACGGAATGAGCAGTTCTTC. V usage is TRBV7-2 and J usage is TRBJ2-1, with D hard to call. CDR1 is SGHTA, CDR2 FQGNSA, per germline. This CDR3 is built from 15 residues. V was clipped by 4 bases and J by 7 bases, with 17 bases between them.